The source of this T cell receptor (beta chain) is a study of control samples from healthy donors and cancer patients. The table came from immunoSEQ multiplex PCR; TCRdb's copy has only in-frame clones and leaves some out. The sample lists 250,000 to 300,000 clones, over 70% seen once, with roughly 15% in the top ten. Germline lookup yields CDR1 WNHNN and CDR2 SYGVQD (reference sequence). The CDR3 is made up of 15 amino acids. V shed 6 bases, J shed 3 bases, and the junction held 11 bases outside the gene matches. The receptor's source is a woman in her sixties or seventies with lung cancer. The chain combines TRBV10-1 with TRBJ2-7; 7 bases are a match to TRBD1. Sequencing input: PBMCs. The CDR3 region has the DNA TGCGCCAGCAGCCTTGACAGGGCCCGAGACTACGAGCAGTACTTC. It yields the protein CASSLDRARDYEQYF.